Following are 14 T cell receptor beta chains from one sample sequenced in a study of cytomegalovirus exposure and HLA in healthy donors (dated by TCRdb to about 2017). The protocol used for the library was the immunoSEQ multiplex PCR assay. For the multiplex PCR, a mixture combining 60 forward primers for TCR Vbeta segments and 13 reverse primers for TCR Jbeta segments was used. TCRdb's version of the immuneACCESS table is confined to in-frame rearrangements and falls short of the full clone set. An unresolved V gene accounts for under half of the shortfall where checked; the remainder is of unknown origin. This sample is represented by about 140,000 clones; about 74% of them were singletons. The ten largest clones represent roughly 2% of the sample. The sample was PBMCs. The receptor source for this set is a man under 40 in good health and CMV-seronegative.

This chain joins TRBV5-6 and TRBJ2-7; tentative D call: TRBD2 (5 bases). The CDR3 sequence is 14 residues long. Trimming removed 2 bases at V and 0 bases at J, with 9 bases between. Germline V CDR1 and CDR2: SGHDT, YYEEEE. The CDR3 sequence: CASSFPGNSYEQYF. In DNA form, the CDR3 reads TGTGCCAGCAGCTTCCCGGGAAACTCCTACGAGCAGTACTTC.

The J gene is TRBJ1-4, the V gene TRBV5-6; TRBD1 matches 10 bases. V shed 7 bases, J shed 4 bases, and the junction held 10 bases outside the gene matches. CDR1 is SGHDT and CDR2 is YYEEEE in the germline V gene. The CDR3 has 16 amino acids. The CDR3 protein is CASRGGQGQGNEKLFF. CDR3 nucleotides: TGTGCCAGCCGGGGGGGACAGGGGCAGGGTAATGAAAAACTGTTTTTT.

This clone was detected once. The rearrangement links TRBV18 to TRBJ1-2; 8 nucleotides match TRBD1. Germline CDR1 and CDR2: KGHSH and LQKENI. Trimming cost V 6 bases and J 6 bases; bases outside gene matches: 9. The CDR3 covers 14 residues. DNA of the CDR3: TGTGCCAGCTCCCCTACCCCAGGGGGCGATGGCTACACCTTC. It codes for CASSPTPGGDGYTF. The entire variable domain, with the rest obtained from reference TRBV18 and TRBJ1-2, is as follows: NAGVMQNPRHLVRRRGQEARLRCSPMKGHSHVYWYRQLPEEGLKFMVYLQKENIIDESGMPKERFSAEFPKEGPSILRIQQVVRGDSAAYFCASSPTPGGDGYTFGSGTRLTVV.

The rearrangement uses TRBV6-1 and TRBJ2-7; TRBD2 matches 10 bases. V shed 5 bases, J shed 5 bases, and the junction held 6 bases outside the gene matches. Per germline, CDR1 MNHNS and CDR2 SASEGT. The CDR3 consists of 14 residues. The CDR3 sequence: CASSRAGGPDEQYF. The CDR3 region has the DNA TGTGCCAGCAGTAGAGCGGGAGGGCCCGACGAGCAGTACTTC.

The chain recombines TRBV11-2 with TRBJ1-1, with D tentatively TRBD1 (6 bases). The CDR3 covers 15 residues. Germline lookup yields CDR1 SGHAT and CDR2 FQNNGV. V was shortened by 4 bases and J by 2 bases, with 14 bases between the two germline ends. CDR3 coding DNA: TGTGCCAGCAGCTCGAACAGGGCTGTAAACACTGAAGCTTTCTTT. This encodes CASSSNRAVNTEAFF.

The V and J genes are TRBV28 and TRBJ2-5; 13 bases align to TRBD2. V shed 4 bases and J 2 bases; nucleotides not matched to a gene: 13. The CDR3 has 19 residues. The V gene's germline CDR1 is MDHEN and CDR2 SYDVKM. CDR3 nucleotides: TGTGCCAGCAGTTCACCCTTCCCGACTAGCGGGAGGCCACAAGAGACCCAGTACTTC. It yields the protein CASSSPFPTSGRPQETQYF.

The V call is TRBV28, the J call TRBJ2-7, with 7 nucleotides matching TRBD2. This CDR3 is 15 amino acids long. Per the germline V gene, CDR1 is MDHEN and CDR2 is SYDVKM. Losses at the gene ends were 7 bases for V and 2 bases for J; bases not matched to a gene: 11. CDR3 coding DNA: TGTGCCAGCATAGGTGGGGGGGGATTCACCTACGAGCAGTACTTC. It codes for CASIGGGGFTYEQYF.

The rearrangement uses TRBV2 and TRBJ1-2; 10 nucleotides line up with TRBD1. The junction had 8 bases not matched to a gene; V was cut back by 6 bases and J by 4 bases. Germline assignment: CDR1 SNHLY and CDR2 FYNNEI. CDR3 length: 15 amino acids. The CDR3 region has the DNA TGTGCCAGCAGGGGTTCGGGACAGGGGCTCTATGGCTACACCTTC. It translates to CASRGSGQGLYGYTF.

This chain joins TRBV7-9 and TRBJ1-4; D remains unclear. The CDR3 runs 14 residues. CDR1 SEHNR and CDR2 FQNEAQ come from the germline V gene (reference sequence). Trimming left V 1 base short and J 2 bases short, with 5 bases between. This CDR3 is CASSLVSTNEKLFF. CDR3 nucleotide sequence: TGTGCCAGCAGCTTAGTATCGACTAATGAAAAACTGTTTTTT.

This clone was observed once. The V call is TRBV25-1, the J call TRBJ2-7, with TRBD1 as a possible D gene (6 bases). Trimming stripped 6 bases from V and 4 bases from J, with 16 bases between. The CDR3 length is 14 residues. In germline, CDR1 is MGHDK, CDR2 SYGVNS. In DNA form, the CDR3 reads TGTGCCAGCAGCCGCAACCCTCAGGGGTACGAGCAGTACTTC. Translating gives CASSRNPQGYEQYF.

For this clone: Other nucleotide sequences from this sample produce the same CDR3. This chain connects TRBV10-3 to TRBJ2-1, with 7 bases identical to TRBD2. This CDR3 has 15 amino acids. Germline CDR1 ENHRY, CDR2 SYGVKD. V gave up 8 bases and J gave up 2 bases; unmatched junction bases: 9. In DNA form, the CDR3 reads TGTGCCATCGAGGCGGGAGCAAAACCCTACAATGAGCAGTTCTTC. Its protein is CAIEAGAKPYNEQFF.

This chain joins TRBV9 and TRBJ2-2, with D maybe TRBD2 (5 bases). V lost 4 bases to trimming and J lost 2 bases, with 18 bases between them. The CDR3 spans 17 residues. In germline, CDR1 is SGDLS, CDR2 YYNGEE. CDR3 DNA: TGTGCCAGCAGCTCTCCCCAGTCTCTAGCCAACACCGGGGAGCTGTTTTTT. Residues: CASSSPQSLANTGELFF.

The chain recombines TRBV28 with TRBJ2-5; D call uncertain. Trimming stripped 1 base from V and 5 bases from J, with 14 bases between. The CDR3 consists of 15 residues. Germline-derived CDR1 and CDR2 are MDHEN and SYDVKM. The CDR3 loop reads CASSLYDTRSETQYF. CDR3 DNA: TGTGCCAGCAGTTTATACGACACCCGTTCGGAGACCCAGTACTTC.

The CDR3 region is CASSSWDRDQQYF. The CDR3 DNA is TGTGCCAGCAGCTCTTGGGACAGGGATCAGCAGTACTTC. V usage is TRBV9 and J usage is TRBJ2-7, with 9 bases lining up with TRBD1. V lost 4 bases and J lost 8; bases outside the gene matches: 7. CDR3 size: 13 residues. The germline V gene has CDR1 SGDLS and CDR2 YYNGEE.